These 9 T cell receptor beta chains were all obtained from the same sample, sequenced in a study of blood T cell repertoires in COVID-19 (dated by TCRdb to the early 2020s). The library was prepared using the immunoSEQ multiplex PCR assay. TCRdb took over this immuneACCESS table, retaining in-frame rearrangements with V and J assigned. Such tables are incomplete; in checked studies, under half of the missing clones stem from an unresolved V gene, and the remainder is unexplained. For this sample the table gives approximately 110,000 clones, of which around four fifths were detected only once. The ten largest clonotypes hold about 6.3% of the sample. The sequenced sample was peripheral blood. The receptors originated from a man of 80 years or more with COVID-19, enrolled during active disease.

The V and J genes are TRBV11-2 and TRBJ1-3; D not resolved. CDR1 and CDR2 (germline): SGHAT, FQNNGV. CDR3 length: 15 residues. The V end was cut by 5 bases, the J end by 0 bases, with 11 bases between. The CDR3 DNA reads TGTGCCAGCAGCCGACGGGTCAGCTCTGGAAACACCATATATTTT. Translating it yields CASSRRVSSGNTIYF.

As for this clone: A much more abundant neighbour one base away suggests this may be a read error. V gene TRBV5-4 combines with J gene TRBJ2-5; 7 positions match TRBD1. Germline loops: CDR1 SGHNT, CDR2 YYREEE (reference sequence). The CDR3 consists of 14 residues. The trim removed 2 bases at V and 5 bases at J, leaving 6 bases unmatched. The CDR3 bases are TGTGCCAGCAGCTTACAGGGGTCGGTCGAGACCCAGTACTTC. Its protein is CASSLQGSVETQYF.

The chain uses TRBV7-8 and TRBJ2-2; 11 bases map to TRBD2. The CDR3 totals 16 residues. V gave up 3 bases and J gave up 7 bases; unmatched junction bases: 7. From germline, CDR1 is SGHVS and CDR2 FQNEAQ. The CDR3 bases are TGTGCCAGCAGCTTCTTAGCGGGAGGGTTCTTCGGGGAGCTGTTTTTT. It is translated as CASSFLAGGFFGELFF.

J is TRBJ1-1 and V is TRBV5-3, with TRBD1 matching over 10 bases. TRBV5-3 has ORF status, its function being uncertain. Germline trimming cut 8 bases from V and 3 bases from J; bases unmatched to any gene: 16. The CDR3 has 17 amino acids. Here the CDR3 reads CASTVVRDRGSDTEAFF. The CDR3 nucleotides are TGTGCCAGTACCGTGGTGCGGGACAGGGGATCGGACACTGAAGCTTTCTTT.

V and J are TRBV4-3 and TRBJ1-2; D call uncertain. V dropped 0 bases and J dropped 4 bases, with 9 bases sitting between them. Germline CDR1 is LGHNA and CDR2 is YSLEER. This CDR3 has 14 residues. The CDR3 DNA follows: TGCGCCAGCAGCCAAGAGGCCACAAGCTATGGCTACACCTTC. Translated: CASSQEATSYGYTF.

Written as DNA, the CDR3 is TGTGCCACCAGCAGAGATGTCACTAGCGGGCCTAGCACAGATACGCAGTATTTT. Protein sequence: CATSRDVTSGPSTDTQYF. V gene TRBV15 combines with J gene TRBJ2-3; 9 positions agree with TRBD2. Germline V gene lookup returns CDR1 LNHNV and CDR2 YYDKDF (reference sequence). V lost 0 bases to trimming and J lost 0 bases; unmatched junction nucleotides: 7. The CDR3 covers 18 residues.

V gene TRBV5-4 combines with J gene TRBJ1-1; no reliable D call. Germline V lookup: CDR1 SGHNT, CDR2 YYREEE (reference sequence). Deletions cut 4 bases from V and 7 bases from J, with 17 bases between. CDR3 length: 14 amino acids. CDR3 DNA: TGTGCCAGCAGCCCCCGGGGTGGTGGTGATGAAGCTTTCTTT. This translates into CASSPRGGGDEAFF.

The chain couples TRBV5-1 to TRBJ2-7; D might be TRBD2 (6 bases). The germline gives CDR1 SGHRS, CDR2 YFSETQ. The CDR3 is made up of 12 amino acids. V shed 0 bases and J shed 7 bases, with 8 bases lying between them. CDR3 sequence reads: CASSLGAGEQYF. CDR3 sequence (DNA): TGCGCCAGCAGCTTGGGGGCGGGGGAGCAGTACTTC.

The CDR3 coding sequence is TGTGCCACTACAGGGGCATCGAACACCGGGGAGCTGTTTTTT. Its protein is CATTGASNTGELFF. This chain uses TRBV24-1 with TRBJ2-2; 7 nucleotides agree with TRBD1. The V gene's germline CDR1 is KGHDR and CDR2 SFDVKD. The ends lost 10 bases at V and 0 bases at J; junction bases unmatched: 4. This CDR3 spans 14 amino acids.